The 27 T cell receptor beta chains below come from one sample, sequenced in a study of sequential checkpoint blockade in melanoma. Described treatment: randomized to nivolumab then ipilimumab (arm A) or the reverse (arm B). The method was immunoSEQ multiplex PCR; TCRdb's version includes in-frame clones alone and lacks a portion of them. The table has some 1,000 clones, roughly a quarter seen once. Sample: tumor tissue (inferred from file names), taken from a patient given nivolumab and ipilimumab in sequence. The receptors originated from a human donor with melanoma.

There are a few counts of this clone. The rearrangement links TRBV30 to TRBJ1-3; 9 nucleotides match TRBD1. Germline values: CDR1 GTSNPN, CDR2 SVGIG (reference sequence). The junction had 2 bases not matched to a gene; V was cut back by 3 bases and J by 2 bases. The CDR3 loop spans 14 amino acids. CDR3 protein: CAWRDRGTGNTIYF. CDR3 nucleotide sequence: TGTGCCTGGAGAGACAGGGGGACTGGAAACACCATATATTTT.

V usage is TRBV28 and J usage is TRBJ2-6, with 7 bases fitting TRBD1. V lost 8 bases and J lost 4; bases outside the gene matches: 5. The CDR3 has 14 residues. Germline V gene data show CDR1 as MDHEN and CDR2 as SYDVKM. The CDR3 loop reads CASRDRAGANVLTF. CDR3 bases: TGTGCCAGCCGAGACAGGGCCGGGGCCAACGTCCTGACTTTC.

This clone occurred a few times. The V and J genes are TRBV6-8 and TRBJ1-1, with D uncertain. Between the trimmed V and J ends, which lost 6 bases and 5 bases, there was a span of 13 bases. The CDR3 is made up of 13 amino acids. Germline V gene data show CDR1 as MNHGY and CDR2 as SAAAGT. CDR3 sequence: CASRGDVGTEAFF. CDR3 coding DNA: TGTGCCAGCAGGGGAGATGTCGGGACTGAAGCTTTCTTT.

The chain carries TRBV5-1 and TRBJ1-4, with 7 positions matching TRBD1. J gave up 2 bases and V 0 bases, and 4 bases lay outside the gene matches. The CDR3 length is 16 residues. Germline V gene data show CDR1 as SGHRS and CDR2 as YFSETQ. CDR3 region: CASSLGYRGTNEKLFF. CDR3 bases: TGCGCCAGCAGCTTGGGTTACAGGGGTACTAATGAAAAACTGTTTTTT.

This clone came up a few times. This chain joins TRBV9 and TRBJ1-3; weak D call: TRBD1 (5 bases). CDR1 and CDR2 (germline): SGDLS, YYNGEE. The CDR3 contains 14 residues. Trimming removed 4 bases from V and 5 bases from J, with 13 bases in between. CDR3 nucleotide sequence: TGTGCCAGCAGCCGGGGGGACGGCAGAAACACCATATATTTT. This codes for CASSRGDGRNTIYF.

V is TRBV19 and J is TRBJ1-2; D ambiguous. V lost 7 bases and J 4 bases, leaving 25 bases between the germline ends. Germline assignment: CDR1 LNHDA and CDR2 SQIVND (reference sequence). The CDR3 has 17 residues. The CDR3 DNA reads TGTGCCAGTACATCGAGATATTCGGTAGGAGAGCTCTATGGCTACACCTTC. Protein product: CASTSRYSVGELYGYTF.

The chain couples TRBV6-7 to TRBJ1-5; 7 bases match TRBD1. TRBV6-7 is reported as an ORF; its role is uncertain. V lost 6 bases, J lost 0 bases, and 8 bases stayed unmatched. The length of the CDR3 is 16 residues. The CDR3 loop reads CASSPTWDSSNQPQHF. In DNA, the CDR3 is TGTGCCAGCAGCCCCACATGGGACAGTAGCAATCAGCCCCAGCATTTT.

This chain joins TRBV11-3 and TRBJ1-2, with 8 positions matching TRBD1. The CDR3 loop spans 14 amino acids. Losses at the gene ends were 5 bases for V and 6 bases for J; bases not matched to a gene: 8. CDR1 is SGHNT and CDR2 is YENEEA in the germline V gene. The DNA of the CDR3 is TGTGCCAGCAGCGCAACGACAGGGGCGGATGGCTACACCTTC. Its translation: CASSATTGADGYTF.

The chain couples TRBV28 to TRBJ2-3; 12 nucleotides agree with TRBD2. The germline gives CDR1 MDHEN, CDR2 SYDVKM. This CDR3 is 15 amino acids long. The junction had 5 bases not matched to a gene; V was cut back by 7 bases and J by 3 bases. The DNA of the CDR3 is TGTGCCAGCACCTTGACTAGCGGGAGAACAGATACGCAGTATTTT. This translates into CASTLTSGRTDTQYF.

The rearrangement joins TRBV6-8 to TRBJ1-3; D is unresolved. Per the germline V gene, CDR1 is MNHGY and CDR2 is SAAAGT. V was cut by 0 bases and J by 0 bases, with 12 bases left in between. CDR3 size: 17 residues. Here the CDR3 reads CASSYSVGTNSGNTIYF. The CDR3 bases are TGTGCCAGCAGTTACTCCGTCGGCACCAACTCTGGAAACACCATATATTTT.

The V call is TRBV28, the J call TRBJ2-7; D is uncertain. V was pared by 1 base and J by 1 base, with 8 bases between. The CDR3 has 14 amino acids. Germline V lookup: CDR1 MDHEN, CDR2 SYDVKM. The CDR3 here is CASSLSTVSYEQYF. The DNA of the CDR3 is TGTGCCAGCAGTTTATCAACAGTTTCCTACGAGCAGTACTTC.

This clone is medium-sized (0.01 to 0.1%) in the sample. The V and J genes are TRBV28 and TRBJ1-6; no firm D call. The V gene lost 6 bases and the J gene lost 9 bases, with 24 bases spanning the gap. Per the germline V gene, CDR1 is MDHEN and CDR2 is SYDVKM. This CDR3 has 17 amino acids. For the CDR3, the DNA is TGTGCCAGCAGGTTGTTCCCTCCAGTGGAGTCCGGTTCACCCCTCCACTTT. Translating gives CASRLFPPVESGSPLHF.

V is TRBV9 and J is TRBJ2-1, with 16 bases fitting TRBD2. There are 20 residues in the CDR3. J was trimmed by 0 bases and V by 3 bases; bases with no gene match: 9. Germline V gene data show CDR1 as SGDLS and CDR2 as YYNGEE. CDR3 sequence (DNA): TGTGCCAGCAGCGGGCCCTCCGGGACTAGCGGGAGGGTCTCCTACAATGAGCAGTTCTTC. Translated: CASSGPSGTSGRVSYNEQFF.

This clone is medium-sized. The chain uses TRBV11-3 and TRBJ1-6, with D hard to call. This CDR3 is built from 14 residues. The ends were cut back, 4 bases at V and 9 bases at J, with 13 bases in the middle. Germline CDR1 is SGHNT and CDR2 is YENEEA. CDR3 in amino acids: CASSSRGRASPLHF. The CDR3 coding sequence is TGTGCCAGCAGCTCTCGTGGGCGAGCTTCACCCCTCCACTTT.

In its sample, this clone ranks as large. The V call is TRBV9, the J call TRBJ1-5, with 9 bases matching TRBD1. Trimming took 4 bases from V and 4 from J; bases not matched to a gene: 6. CDR1 SGDLS and CDR2 YYNGEE come from the germline V gene. The CDR3 length is 15 residues. The CDR3 spells CASSPGDRGNQPQHF. For the CDR3, the DNA is TGTGCCAGCAGCCCAGGAGACAGGGGGAATCAGCCCCAGCATTTT.

In its sample, this clone was seen a few times. The chain combines TRBV29-1 with TRBJ1-4; no definite D call. The CDR3 is 13 amino acids. Trimming stripped 6 bases from V and 5 bases from J, with 13 bases between. CDR1 and CDR2 from the germline V gene are SQVTM and ANQGSEA. The CDR3 is CSVAAGNNEKLFF. In DNA form, the CDR3 reads TGCAGCGTCGCGGCGGGGAACAATGAAAAACTGTTTTTT.

This clone was observed a few times. The chain recombines TRBV4-1 with TRBJ2-4; D may be TRBD2 (5 bases). Trimming cost V 2 bases and J 0 bases, with 20 bases left between them. The CDR3 runs to 19 residues. CDR1 and CDR2 (germline): MGHRA, YSYEKL. CDR3 DNA sequence: TGCGCCAGCAGCCAATTCCAGCCAAAGAGACTACTAGCCAAAAACATTCAGTACTTC. This translates into CASSQFQPKRLLAKNIQYF.

In its sample, this clone is large. The rearrangement links TRBV11-3 to TRBJ2-3, with 9 bases that match TRBD1. The CDR3 covers 16 residues. Trimming at V came to 5 bases and at J to 3 bases, leaving 9 bases not matched to a gene. Looked up from germline, CDR1 is SGHNT and CDR2 is YENEEA. This chain's CDR3 is CASSGETGGSTDTQYF. The CDR3 bases are TGTGCCAGCAGCGGCGAGACAGGGGGATCGACAGATACGCAGTATTTT.

The chain carries TRBV18 and TRBJ1-5; D is possibly TRBD1 (6 bases). The V end was cut by 3 bases, the J end by 7 bases, with 16 bases between. From germline, CDR1 is KGHSH and CDR2 LQKENI. This CDR3 is 15 amino acids long. The CDR3 spells CASSPGDKFSQPQHF. CDR3 DNA: TGTGCCAGCTCACCCGGGGACAAATTTTCGCAGCCCCAGCATTTT.

This clone is large (0.1 to 1%). The chain carries TRBV11-3 and TRBJ1-1, with 7 positions matching TRBD1. The germline CDR1 and CDR2 sequences are SGHNT and YENEEA. Germline trimming cut 3 bases from V and 3 bases from J; bases unmatched to any gene: 4. The length of the CDR3 is 14 residues. CDR3 amino acids: CASSLSGGDTEAFF. CDR3 DNA: TGTGCCAGCAGCTTGTCAGGGGGTGACACTGAAGCTTTCTTT.

In this sample, this clone is medium-sized. This chain links TRBV7-1 with TRBJ2-3; D call uncertain. TRBV7-1 is reported as an ORF; its role is uncertain. The V end was cut by 4 bases, the J end by 2 bases, with 7 bases between. This CDR3 has 13 amino acids. In nucleotides, the CDR3 is TGTGCCAGCAGCTTAGTGAACACAGATACGCAGTATTTT. This gives the protein CASSLVNTDTQYF.

The chain links TRBV19 to TRBJ1-2; D uncertain. Between the trimmed V and J ends, which lost 5 bases and 4 bases, there was a span of 14 bases. The germline V gene has CDR1 LNHDA and CDR2 SQIVND (reference sequence). There are 14 residues in the CDR3. CDR3 sequence reads: CASSLHRVLYGYTF. CDR3 DNA sequence: TGTGCCAGTAGTCTCCACCGGGTCCTCTATGGCTACACCTTC.

The rearrangement links TRBV29-1 to TRBJ2-7, with unresolved D. The CDR3 consists of 13 residues. Trimming stripped 6 bases from V and 3 bases from J, with 15 bases between. CDR1 is SQVTM and CDR2 is ANQGSEA in the germline V gene. The CDR3: CSVLKSNNYEQYF. CDR3 nucleotides: TGCAGCGTATTAAAAAGCAATAACTACGAGCAGTACTTC.

This clone appeared a few times. The rearrangement links TRBV11-3 to TRBJ2-5; 14 bases line up with TRBD2. Germline CDR1 is SGHNT and CDR2 is YENEEA. The J segment lost 5 bases and the V segment lost 8 bases, leaving 7 bases of the junction unmatched. This CDR3 contains 15 residues. CDR3 coding DNA: TGTGCCAGCGCGACTAGCGGGAGGGCGGGGGAGACCCAGTACTTC. The encoded protein is CASATSGRAGETQYF. The whole variable domain, filled in from reference TRBV11-3 and TRBJ2-5, reads EAGVVQSPRYKIIEKKQPVAFWCNPISGHNTLYWYLQNLGQGPELLIRYENEEAVDDSQLPKDRFSAERLKGVDSTLKIQPAELGDSAVYLCASATSGRAGETQYFGPGTRLLVL.

The chain is built from TRBV19 and TRBJ2-2, with unresolved D. This CDR3 is built from 13 residues. V lost 4 bases, J lost 0 bases, and 3 bases lay in between. The V gene's germline CDR1 is LNHDA and CDR2 SQIVND (reference sequence). The CDR3 reads CASSNPNTGELFF. The DNA of the CDR3 is TGTGCCAGTAGTAACCCGAACACCGGGGAGCTGTTTTTT.

This clone has just a few counts. This chain connects TRBV1 to TRBJ2-4; TRBD2, the table's D call, lacks a check against the DNA. TRBV1 is labeled a pseudogene. This CDR3 region has 19 residues. The chain's CDR3 is CASSPETSGGLLAKNIQYF. CDR3 nucleotides: TGCGCCAGCAGCCCAGAGACTAGCGGGGGGCTGCTAGCCAAAAACATTCAGTACTTC.

The table lists this clone with a few counts. The chain joins TRBV6-8 to TRBJ1-4, with 8 bases aligning to TRBD1. CDR3 length: 18 amino acids. V shed 0 bases, J shed 7 bases, and the junction held 13 bases outside the gene matches. CDR1 MNHGY and CDR2 SAAAGT come from the germline V gene. In DNA, the CDR3 is TGTGCCAGCAGTTACTCGTACTTGGTTGGACAGGGTCTTGAAAAACTGTTTTTT. Its protein product is CASSYSYLVGQGLEKLFF.